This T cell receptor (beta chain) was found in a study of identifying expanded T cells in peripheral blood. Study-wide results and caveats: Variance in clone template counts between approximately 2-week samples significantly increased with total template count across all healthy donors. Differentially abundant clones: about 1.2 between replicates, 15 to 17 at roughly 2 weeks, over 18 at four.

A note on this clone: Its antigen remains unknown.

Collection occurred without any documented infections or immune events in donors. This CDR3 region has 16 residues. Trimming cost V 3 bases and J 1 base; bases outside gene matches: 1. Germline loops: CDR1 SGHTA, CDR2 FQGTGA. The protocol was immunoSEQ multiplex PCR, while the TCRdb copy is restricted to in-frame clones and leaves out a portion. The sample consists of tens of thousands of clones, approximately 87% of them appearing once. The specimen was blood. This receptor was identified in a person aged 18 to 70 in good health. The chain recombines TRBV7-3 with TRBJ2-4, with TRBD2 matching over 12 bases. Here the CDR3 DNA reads TGTGCCAGCAGCTTTACTAGCGGGAGGGCCAAAAACATTCAGTACTTC. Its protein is CASSFTSGRAKNIQYF.